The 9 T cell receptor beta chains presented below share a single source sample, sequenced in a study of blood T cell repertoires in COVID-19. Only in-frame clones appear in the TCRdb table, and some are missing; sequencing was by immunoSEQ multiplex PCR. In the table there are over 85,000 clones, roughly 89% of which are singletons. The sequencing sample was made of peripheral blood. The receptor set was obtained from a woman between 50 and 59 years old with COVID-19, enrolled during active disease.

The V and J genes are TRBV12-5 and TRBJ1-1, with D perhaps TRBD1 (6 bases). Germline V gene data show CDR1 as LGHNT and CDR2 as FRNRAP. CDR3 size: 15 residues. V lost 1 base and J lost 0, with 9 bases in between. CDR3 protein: CASGLGTGLNTEAFF. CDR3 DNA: TGTGCTAGTGGTTTGGGCACAGGGCTGAACACTGAAGCTTTCTTT.

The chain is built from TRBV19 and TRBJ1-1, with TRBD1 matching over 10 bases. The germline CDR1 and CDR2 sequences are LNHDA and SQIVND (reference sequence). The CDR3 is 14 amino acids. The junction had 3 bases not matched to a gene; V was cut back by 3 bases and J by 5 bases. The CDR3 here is CASSMGQGPTEAFF. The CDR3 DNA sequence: TGTGCCAGTAGTATGGGACAGGGGCCAACTGAAGCTTTCTTT.

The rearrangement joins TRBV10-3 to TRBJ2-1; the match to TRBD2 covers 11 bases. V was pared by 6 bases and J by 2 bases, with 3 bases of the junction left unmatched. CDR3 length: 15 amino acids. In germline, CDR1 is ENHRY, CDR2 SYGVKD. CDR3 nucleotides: TGTGCCATCAGGGAACTAGCGGGGGCCTACAATGAGCAGTTCTTC. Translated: CAIRELAGAYNEQFF.

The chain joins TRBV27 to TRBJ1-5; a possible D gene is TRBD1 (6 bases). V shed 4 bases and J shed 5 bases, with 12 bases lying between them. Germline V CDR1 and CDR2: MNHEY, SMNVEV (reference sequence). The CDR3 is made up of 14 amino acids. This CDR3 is CASSSTGMDQPQHF. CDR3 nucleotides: TGTGCCAGCAGTTCCACAGGGATGGATCAGCCCCAGCATTTT.

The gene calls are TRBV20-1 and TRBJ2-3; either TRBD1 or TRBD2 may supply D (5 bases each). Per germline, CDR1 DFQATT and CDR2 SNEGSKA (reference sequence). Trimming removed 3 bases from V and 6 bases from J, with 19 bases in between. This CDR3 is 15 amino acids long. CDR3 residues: CSASGGRWERDTQYF. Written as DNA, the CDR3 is TGCAGTGCTAGTGGGGGAAGGTGGGAGAGGGATACGCAGTATTTT.

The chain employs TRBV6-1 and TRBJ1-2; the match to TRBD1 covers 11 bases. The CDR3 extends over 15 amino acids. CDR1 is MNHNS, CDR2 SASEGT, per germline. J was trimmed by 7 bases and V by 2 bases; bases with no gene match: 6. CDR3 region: CASSEYGQGAGGYTF. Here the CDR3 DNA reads TGTGCCAGCAGTGAATACGGACAGGGGGCAGGTGGCTACACCTTC.

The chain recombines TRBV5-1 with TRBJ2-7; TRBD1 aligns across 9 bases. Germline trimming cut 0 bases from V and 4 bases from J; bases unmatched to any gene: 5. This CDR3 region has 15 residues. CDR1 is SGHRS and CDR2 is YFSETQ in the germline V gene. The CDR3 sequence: CASSLDPTGGYEQYF. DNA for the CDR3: TGCGCCAGCAGCTTGGACCCGACAGGGGGGTACGAGCAGTACTTC.

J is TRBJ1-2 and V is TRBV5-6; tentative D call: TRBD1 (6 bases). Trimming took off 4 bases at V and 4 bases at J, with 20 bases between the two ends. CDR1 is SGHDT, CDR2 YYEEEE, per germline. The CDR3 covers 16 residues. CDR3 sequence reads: CASSAPPDRRSYGYTF. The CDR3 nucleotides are TGTGCCAGCAGCGCCCCCCCTGACAGGAGAAGCTATGGCTACACCTTC.

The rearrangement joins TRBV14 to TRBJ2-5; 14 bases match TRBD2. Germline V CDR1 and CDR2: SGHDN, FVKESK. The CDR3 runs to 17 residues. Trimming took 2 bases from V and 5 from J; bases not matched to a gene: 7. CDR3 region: CASSQPGLAGAGETQYF. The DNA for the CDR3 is TGTGCCAGCAGCCAACCGGGACTAGCGGGGGCGGGTGAGACCCAGTACTTC.